One sample yielded the 3 T cell receptor beta chains listed below, sequenced in a study of response to subunit inactivated influenza vaccine. TCRdb reanalysed the RT-PCR reads using MiXCR and keeps one entry per CDR3 protein. The table records 800,000 to 1,000,000 distinct CDR3 sequences, roughly 20% of them present only once. The sample consisted of PBMCs from blood, taken about 5 days after vaccination. These receptors originate from a man over 45 who received an inactivated influenza vaccine.

The CDR3 DNA is TGTGCCACCAGCAGAGGGCTGGGGTACCAAGAGACCCAGTACTTC. This encodes CATSRGLGYQETQYF. The J gene is TRBJ2-5, the V gene TRBV15; no definite D call. This CDR3 spans 15 amino acids. Looked up from germline, CDR1 is LNHNV and CDR2 is YYDKDF (reference sequence). Trimming took 1 base from V and 0 from J, leaving 9 bases between them. The full variable domain, rest sourced from reference TRBV15 and TRBJ2-5, is DAMVIQNPRYQVTQFGKPVTLSCSQTLNHNVMYWYQQKSSQAPKLLFHYYDKDFNNEADTPDNFQSRRPNTSFCFLDIRSPGLGDTAMYLCATSRGLGYQETQYFGPGTRLLVL.

The CDR3 nucleotides read TGCGCCAGCAGCCCATCGGGAACTAATGAAAAACTGTTTTTT. Amino acids: CASSPSGTNEKLFF. The chain links TRBV5-1 to TRBJ1-4; D is unclear. V shed 4 bases and J shed 1 base, with 8 bases lying between them. Germline CDR1 and CDR2: SGHRS and YFSETQ. The CDR3 spans 14 residues.

This clonotype has only a few counts. V is TRBV10-3 and J is TRBJ2-1, with no clear D. The CDR3 covers 13 residues. CDR1 and CDR2 (germline): ENHRY, SYGVKD. Trimming pared 6 bases from V and 5 bases from J, leaving 11 bases between. The CDR3 reads CAIRKDTDNEQFF. For the CDR3, the DNA is TGTGCCATCAGAAAAGACACAGACAATGAGCAGTTCTTC.